This is a list of T cell receptor beta chains from one sample in a study of shared clonotypes between healthy human individuals. TCRdb's copy holds only in-frame clones and misses some; the assay was immunoSEQ multiplex PCR. This table holds 630,000 or so clones, 95% to 98% found once. The sample was naive CD8+ T cells sorted from blood. These receptors all stem from a man under 40 in good health. CDR3s include the opening cysteine and the closing phenylalanine or tryptophan.

v_gene: TRBV7-8
j_gene: TRBJ1-4
CDR3aa: CASSPAGLTNEKLFF

v_gene: TRBV5-1
j_gene: TRBJ2-1
CDR3aa: CASSRISGRANNEQFF

v_gene: TRBV5-6
j_gene: TRBJ2-7
CDR3aa: CASSLADEQYF

v_gene: TRBV19
j_gene: TRBJ2-7
CDR3aa: CASGLGSYEQYF

v_gene: TRBV18
j_gene: TRBJ2-7
CDR3aa: CASSPRGPSYEQYF

v_gene: TRBV15
j_gene: TRBJ2-1
CDR3aa: CATSIFSNEQFF

v_gene: TRBV11-2
j_gene: TRBJ2-7
CDR3aa: CASSFFSYEQYF

v_gene: TRBV10-1
j_gene: TRBJ2-3
CDR3aa: CASSPTRSEGTDTQYF

v_gene: TRBV29-1
j_gene: TRBJ2-7
CDR3aa: CSASFPGEQYF

v_gene: TRBV27
j_gene: TRBJ2-3
CDR3aa: CASSFRRGEYTDTQYF

v_gene: TRBV29-1
j_gene: TRBJ2-1
CDR3aa: CSPFGGLATYNEQFF

v_gene: TRBV11-2
j_gene: TRBJ2-1
CDR3aa: CASSFTSGRGAQGNPEQFF

v_gene: TRBV6-6
j_gene: TRBJ2-7
CDR3aa: CASSYWREGFHEQYF

v_gene: TRBV4-1
j_gene: TRBJ1-4
CDR3aa: CASSLNEKLFF

v_gene: TRBV14
j_gene: TRBJ2-7
CDR3aa: CASSHLEEGTYEQYF

v_gene: TRBV4-1
j_gene: TRBJ1-1
CDR3aa: CASSLSGQAGTEAFF

v_gene: TRBV11-2
j_gene: TRBJ2-5
CDR3aa: CASSLVDRGQETQYF

v_gene: TRBV6-5
j_gene: TRBJ2-1
CDR3aa: CASSYSGGELYNEQFF

v_gene: TRBV7-3
j_gene: TRBJ1-1
CDR3aa: CASSRVKAFF

v_gene: TRBV27
j_gene: TRBJ2-1
CDR3aa: CASGSRVPSSYNEQFF

v_gene: TRBV7-9
j_gene: TRBJ2-1
CDR3aa: CASYGTSGDNEQFF

v_gene: TRBV7-2
j_gene: TRBJ2-3
CDR3aa: CASSSTGRADTQYF

v_gene: TRBV2
j_gene: TRBJ2-3
CDR3aa: CASNDRTSTDTQYF

v_gene: TRBV10-3
j_gene: TRBJ1-3
CDR3aa: CATRTAYNSGNTIYF

v_gene: TRBV5-1
j_gene: TRBJ2-5
CDR3aa: CASSLDQETQYF

v_gene: TRBV7-6
j_gene: TRBJ2-7
CDR3aa: CASSSPGQGSYEQYF

v_gene: TRBV13
j_gene: TRBJ2-7
CDR3aa: CASSLETSGDSYEQYF

v_gene: TRBV11-2
j_gene: TRBJ2-1
CDR3aa: CASSLGTDEQFF

v_gene: TRBV6-5
j_gene: TRBJ1-4
CDR3aa: CASSYHTAGRIEKLFF

v_gene: TRBV9
j_gene: TRBJ1-2
CDR3aa: CASSGWDGPFYGYTF

v_gene: TRBV27
j_gene: TRBJ2-7
CDR3aa: CASSATGAHNEQYF

v_gene: TRBV7-8
j_gene: TRBJ1-2
CDR3aa: CASSLVGQGYNIVNYGYTF

v_gene: TRBV6-6
j_gene: TRBJ1-1
CDR3aa: CASSLLQAGAAFF

v_gene: TRBV27
j_gene: TRBJ2-7
CDR3aa: CASRIGTGYYEQYF

v_gene: TRBV5-4
j_gene: TRBJ2-7
CDR3aa: CASSYRASSYEQYF

v_gene: TRBV7-8
j_gene: TRBJ2-1
CDR3aa: CASSLVRGSSYNEQFF

v_gene: TRBV28
j_gene: TRBJ2-7
CDR3aa: CASKWGERAYEQYF

v_gene: TRBV29-1
j_gene: TRBJ2-7
CDR3aa: CSVVFRDLTYEQYF

v_gene: TRBV29-1
j_gene: TRBJ2-3
CDR3aa: CSVDMGDGTDTQYF

v_gene: TRBV11-2
j_gene: TRBJ2-2
CDR3aa: CASSAYPTGELFF

v_gene: TRBV7-6
j_gene: TRBJ2-7
CDR3aa: CASSLSSGGRADEQYF

v_gene: TRBV28
j_gene: TRBJ1-5
CDR3aa: CASRRTERSNQPQHF

v_gene: TRBV13
j_gene: TRBJ2-3
CDR3aa: CASSPGLAGELQYF

v_gene: TRBV28
j_gene: TRBJ1-2
CDR3aa: CASSLIVGNYGYTF

v_gene: TRBV29-1
j_gene: TRBJ2-2
CDR3aa: CSVGSGDAGELFF

v_gene: TRBV7-9
j_gene: TRBJ2-3
CDR3aa: CASSFSGSLTDTQYF

v_gene: TRBV13
j_gene: TRBJ2-7
CDR3aa: CASSFRVTSFEQYF

v_gene: TRBV6-5
j_gene: TRBJ1-5
CDR3aa: CASSPLQGQPQHF

v_gene: TRBV5-1
j_gene: TRBJ2-5
CDR3aa: CASSLPRYEETQYF

v_gene: TRBV29-1
j_gene: TRBJ2-7
CDR3aa: CSVEIAGVYEQYF

v_gene: TRBV7-6
j_gene: TRBJ2-7
CDR3aa: CASSFQGAYEQYF

v_gene: TRBV7-8
j_gene: TRBJ1-5
CDR3aa: CASSPGQGPISYSNQPQHF

v_gene: TRBV28
j_gene: TRBJ2-1
CDR3aa: CASSLTGTDNEQFF

v_gene: TRBV4-3
j_gene: TRBJ2-7
CDR3aa: CASSQAFGQLSIGYEQYF

v_gene: TRBV11-2
j_gene: TRBJ1-2
CDR3aa: CASSPGRWGANYGYTF

v_gene: TRBV7-9
j_gene: TRBJ2-3
CDR3aa: CATPTSGTPDTQYF

v_gene: TRBV4-2
j_gene: TRBJ1-2
CDR3aa: CASSLSPNYGYTF

v_gene: TRBV7-9
j_gene: TRBJ2-2
CDR3aa: CASSPIRWAANTGELFF

v_gene: TRBV18
j_gene: TRBJ2-2
CDR3aa: CASFEESGNTGELFF